The sequence of this T cell receptor (beta chain) was determined in a study of T cell repertoires in cytomegalovirus infection. TCRdb re-analysed the reads in MiXCR, keeping a single row per CDR3 protein. The sample carries just under 500,000 distinct CDR3 sequences, 33% recorded once. This clonotype was observed at least ten times. Its antigen is not known. The ends lost 4 bases at V and 5 bases at J; junction bases unmatched: 6. The CDR3 is made up of 14 amino acids. This TCR derives from a human donor in good health (CMV status not recorded). Some clones in this sample may be carry-over from other donors' samples. This chain joins TRBV12-3 or TRBV12-4 and TRBJ1-2; 8 positions agree with TRBD1. The sample consisted of cultured PBMCs, taken from culture after CMV antigen stimulation. CDR3 coding DNA: TGTGCCAGCAGTTCGTGGCAGGGGGCATATGGCTACACCTTC. As protein: CASSSWQGAYGYTF.